Listed below are T cell receptor beta chains from one sample, sequenced in a study of Ad26.COV2.S vaccination and SARS-CoV-2 variants. Libraries were prepared by immunoSEQ multiplex PCR; TCRdb keeps only in-frame clonotypes and omits some of them. Of hundreds of thousands of clones in the sample, 88% were seen once. The sequenced sample was peripheral blood, obtained in a trial of Ad26.COV2.S vaccine versus placebo. These TCRs come from a person aged 18 to 65 who received the Ad26.COV2.S COVID-19 vaccine or a placebo. CDR3s include the opening cysteine and the closing phenylalanine or tryptophan. The order of the fields is J gene, D gene, V gene, clone size, CDR3 DNA, CDR3 protein. A D gene is named only where the DNA matches it firmly. Size is stated for part of the rows, as once, few or many counts, or as a class when the clone is expanded.

TRBJ2-2,.,TRBV7-7,.,TGTGCTAGCAGCGAAACCGGACAGCACCTCGGGGCCGGGGAGCTGTTTTTT,CASSETGQHLGAGELFF
TRBJ1-3,.,TRBV12-5,.,TGTGCTAGTGGTCCGGGGACACCACGGAGCTCTGGAAACACCATATATTTT,CASGPGTPRSSGNTIYF
TRBJ1-6,TRBD1,TRBV25-1,once,TGTGCCAGCAGAGAGGACAGGGGGCTTTCACCCCTCCACTTT,CASREDRGLSPLHF
TRBJ1-5,.,TRBV4-3,few,TGCGCCAGCAGCCAAGAAGTAACAGACGGCAATCAGCCCCAGCATTTT,CASSQEVTDGNQPQHF
TRBJ1-1,.,TRBV19,.,TGTGCCAGTAGTATTGTGGGGAAGGGGACGGAAGTTTTATTTTACACTGAAGCTTTCTTT,CASSIVGKGTEVLFYTEAFF
TRBJ2-7,TRBD2,TRBV5-4,.,TGTGCCAGCAGCTTGCGGACTAGCGGAGGGGAGCAGTACTTC,CASSLRTSGGEQYF
TRBJ2-3,TRBD2,TRBV7-9,.,TGTGCCAGCAGCTGGCCACCCGGGACTAGCGGGAACACAGATACGCAGTATTTT,CASSWPPGTSGNTDTQYF
TRBJ2-7,TRBD1,TRBV7-2,.,TGTGCCAGCAGCTTAGCGTGGACAGGAAGAAGACAGTACGAGCAGTACTTC,CASSLAWTGRRQYEQYF
TRBJ1-5,.,TRBV7-9,.,TGTGCCAGCAGCCTGGGCGACAGAGTCAATCAGCCCCAGCATTTT,CASSLGDRVNQPQHF
TRBJ1-1,.,TRBV21-1,.,TGTGCCAGCAGCAAAGGGGAGGACAGGGAGGACACTGAAGCTTTCTTT,CASSKGEDREDTEAFF
TRBJ1-5,TRBD1,TRBV3-1/TRBV3-2,.,TGTGCCAGCAGCCAAGAAGGGGACAGTTCCAATCAGCCCCAGCATTTT,CASSQEGDSSNQPQHF